Presented here are 5 T cell receptor beta chains from one specimen sequenced in a study of T cell repertoires in cytomegalovirus infection. MiXCR, applied by TCRdb to the reads, yields one record per CDR3 protein. The sample records about 130,000 distinct CDR3 sequences, 7% to 10% being singletons. The source material was PBMCs. All receptors come from a human donor in good health (CMV status not recorded). Some clones in this sample may be carry-over from other donors' samples.

This clonotype was detected many times. The chain has TRBV7-6 and TRBJ2-7; TRBD1 aligns across 7 bases. V lost 5 bases to trimming and J lost 0 bases; unmatched junction nucleotides: 13. CDR3 size: 17 residues. Per germline, CDR1 SGHVS and CDR2 FNYEAQ. CDR3 nucleotides: TGTGCCAGCAGCCGGGGAGCCTCGACAGGGATCTCCTACGAGCAGTACTTC. Protein product: CASSRGASTGISYEQYF.

In its sample, this clonotype was seen many times. Here the CDR3 reads CASSYSRGYEQYF. The CDR3 nucleotides are TGTGCCAGCAGTTACTCACGGGGCTACGAGCAGTACTTC. The chain recombines TRBV6-5 with TRBJ2-7, with a weak D call TRBD2 (5 bases). Germline V CDR1 and CDR2: MNHEY, SVGAGI. The CDR3 is 13 amino acids. Trimming left V 0 bases short and J 3 bases short, with 6 bases between.

This clonotype was recorded at least ten times. The rearrangement uses TRBV2 and TRBJ1-1, with unresolved D. The CDR3 has 16 amino acids. The V end was cut by 4 bases, the J end by 1 base, with 16 bases between. Germline CDR1 is SNHLY and CDR2 is FYNNEI. The CDR3 DNA reads as TGTGCCAGCAGTGTTAATCCTCGGTCGTCGAACACTGAAGCTTTCTTT. The encoded protein is CASSVNPRSSNTEAFF.

This rearrangement joins TRBV28 to TRBJ1-2, with TRBD1 matching over 10 bases. The CDR3 runs to 14 residues. The J segment lost 4 bases and the V segment lost 5 bases, leaving 4 bases of the junction unmatched. CDR1 is MDHEN and CDR2 is SYDVKM in the germline V gene. The CDR3 spells CASSRWTGGYGYTF. DNA of the CDR3: TGTGCCAGCAGTCGCTGGACAGGGGGCTATGGCTACACCTTC.

This clonotype was counted ten times or more. CDR3 region: CASSQKAGGAEAFF. The CDR3 nucleotides are TGTGCCAGCAGCCAAAAGGCAGGGGGCGCCGAGGCTTTCTTT. The chain carries TRBV7-6 and TRBJ1-1, with 8 bases fitting TRBD1. V gave up 5 bases and J gave up 11 bases; unmatched junction bases: 13. The germline CDR1 and CDR2 sequences are SGHVS and FNYEAQ. This CDR3 comprises 14 residues. The full variable domain, with the rest looked up from reference TRBV7-6 and TRBJ1-1, is GAGVSQSPRYKVTKRGQDVALRCDPISGHVSLYWYRQALGQGPEFLTYFNYEAQQDKSGLPNDRFSAERPEGSISTLTIQRTEQRDSAMYRCASSQKAGGAEAFFGQGTRLTVV.